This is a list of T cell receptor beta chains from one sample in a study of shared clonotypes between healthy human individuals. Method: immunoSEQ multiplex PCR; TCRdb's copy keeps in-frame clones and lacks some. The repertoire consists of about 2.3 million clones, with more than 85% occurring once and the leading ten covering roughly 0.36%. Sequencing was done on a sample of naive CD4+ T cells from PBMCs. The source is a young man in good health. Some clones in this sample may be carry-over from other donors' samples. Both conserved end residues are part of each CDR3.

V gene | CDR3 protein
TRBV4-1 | CASSQVKRDPGELFF
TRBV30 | CAWAVTFGNTIYF
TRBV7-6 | CASSLLAGVPLGEQYF
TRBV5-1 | CASSSQTGWTEAFF
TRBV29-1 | CSVESGSNEKLFF
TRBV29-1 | CSVVAGAPHEQYF
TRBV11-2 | CASSLGQLNYEQYF
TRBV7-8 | CASSILAGYNEQFF
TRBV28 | CASSLPASSGRETQYF
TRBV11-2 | CASSLTSGSVDTQYF
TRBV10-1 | CASIIRVPYEQYF
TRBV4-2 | CASSQVTPGNTEAFF
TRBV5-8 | CASSLYHYSNQPQHF
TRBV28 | CASRGTAYEQYF
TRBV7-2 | CASSFGFFTGELFF
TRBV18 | CASSPPSGRETEAFF
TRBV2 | CASSQTGEAFF
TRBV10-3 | CAISESRGPYGYTF
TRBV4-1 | CASSQGAPGLVSYNEQFF
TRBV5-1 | CASSLELAETQYF
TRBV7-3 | CASSQTGTEVYNEQFF
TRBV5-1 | CASSLGATSESTDTQYF
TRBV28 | CASNSEHYEQYF
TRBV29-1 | CSATTGLSNQPQHF
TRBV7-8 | CASSLGKGGTQYF
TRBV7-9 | CASSLRDGQETQYF
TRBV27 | CASSGGGQPQHF
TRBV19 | CASGAGGGGNQPQHF
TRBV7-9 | CASSLGYPEYYGYTF
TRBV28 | CASGEAFF
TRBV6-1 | CASSSGTSGNNEQFF
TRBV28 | CASSLYTGTSGRWDTQYF
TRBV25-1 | CASYSVRGGAGYTF
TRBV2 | CASSGESGGVAQYF
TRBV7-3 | CASSLGRENEQFF
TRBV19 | CASAGRALMGEAFF
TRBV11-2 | CASSPRGRPVGEQFF
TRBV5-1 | CASSLDPQDGELFF
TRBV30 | CAWSPRGSGANVLTF
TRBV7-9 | CASSFREPQETQYF
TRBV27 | CASSRSGSAPNEQFF
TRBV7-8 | CASSRTRFPRDGELATNEKLFF